One and the same sample provided the 9 T cell receptor beta chains below, sequenced in a study of blood T cell repertoires in COVID-19. TCRdb's copy holds only in-frame clones and misses some; the assay was immunoSEQ multiplex PCR. The top ten clones hold 3.5% to 5.5% of a sample with more than 250,000 clones, roughly 80% of them seen once. Sequencing was done on a sample of peripheral blood. The source of these receptors is a man between 60 and 75 years old who had recovered from COVID-19.

This clone was recorded only once. J is TRBJ2-1 and V is TRBV12-5; 15 nucleotides align to TRBD2. V lost 1 base, J lost 2 bases, and 15 bases stayed unmatched. Germline assignment: CDR1 LGHNT and CDR2 FRNRAP. The CDR3 contains 22 residues. As DNA, the CDR3 is TGTGCTAGTGGTTTGGACACCCGAGGACTAGCGGGGGGGCCACTTCCCTACAATGAGCAGTTCTTC. As protein: CASGLDTRGLAGGPLPYNEQFF.

This chain's CDR3 is CASSSATGSGETQYF. CDR3 DNA sequence: TGTGCCAGCAGCTCGGCTACAGGGTCGGGTGAGACCCAGTACTTC. This chain links TRBV5-6 with TRBJ2-5; possibly TRBD1 for D (6 bases). V lost 3 bases, J lost 5 bases, and 17 bases lay in between. Germline CDR1 is SGHDT and CDR2 is YYEEEE. There are 15 residues in the CDR3.

This sequence joins TRBV15 and TRBJ2-5; 8 bases line up with TRBD1. The CDR3 runs 15 residues. V was clipped by 1 base and J by 7 bases; unmatched bases: 8. The germline gives CDR1 LNHNV, CDR2 YYDKDF (reference sequence). The chain's CDR3 is CATSRARQGMGTQYF. As DNA, the CDR3 is TGTGCCACCAGCAGAGCACGACAGGGGATGGGGACCCAGTACTTC.

The CDR3 sequence: CASSSAFSFGNTIYF. In DNA, the CDR3 is TGTGCCAGCAGTTCTGCGTTCTCCTTCGGAAACACCATATATTTT. V usage is TRBV27 and J usage is TRBJ1-3; D gene unclear. Trimming took 4 bases from V and 4 from J, leaving 14 bases between them. In germline, CDR1 is MNHEY, CDR2 SMNVEV (reference sequence). This CDR3 has 15 residues.

The gene calls are TRBV18 and TRBJ2-1; D unclear. The V end was cut by 2 bases, the J end by 0 bases, with 11 bases between. The germline gives CDR1 KGHSH, CDR2 LQKENI. This CDR3 spans 16 amino acids. The CDR3 DNA follows: TGTGCCAGCTCACCATCGGGTCCCAGCTCCTACAATGAGCAGTTCTTC. It yields the protein CASSPSGPSSYNEQFF.

V is TRBV5-4 and J is TRBJ2-2; no firm D call. From germline, CDR1 is SGHNT and CDR2 YYREEE (reference sequence). V was cut by 2 bases and J by 7 bases, with 6 bases left in between. This CDR3 is built from 12 residues. The CDR3 spells CASSFPLGELFF. DNA of the CDR3: TGTGCCAGCAGCTTTCCTCTCGGGGAGCTGTTTTTT.

This clone was recorded only once. The rearrangement joins TRBV24-1 to TRBJ2-2, with TRBD1 identical over 9 bases. The CDR3 is made up of 16 amino acids. V shed 4 bases, J shed 7 bases, and the junction held 9 bases outside the gene matches. Germline lookup yields CDR1 KGHDR and CDR2 SFDVKD. The CDR3 region has the DNA TGTGCCACCAGTGACCCCGGGACAGGGACGATCGGGGAGCTGTTTTTT. It encodes CATSDPGTGTIGELFF.

CDR3 amino acids: CASSFPVYSPLHF. CDR3 in DNA: TGTGCCAGCAGCTTCCCCGTGTATTCACCCCTCCACTTT. This chain connects TRBV7-2 to TRBJ1-6, with D uncertain. The V gene lost 3 bases and the J gene lost 8 bases, with 8 bases spanning the gap. There are 13 residues in the CDR3. Germline CDR1 and CDR2: SGHTA and FQGNSA.

The chain has TRBV2 and TRBJ2-2; possible D gene TRBD1, 5 bases. The V end lost 2 bases, the J end lost 1 base, and 14 bases lay between the germline ends. Germline V gives CDR1 SNHLY, CDR2 FYNNEI. The CDR3 extends over 17 amino acids. CDR3 amino acids: CASSERMAGMNTGELFF. The CDR3 bases are TGTGCCAGCAGTGAAAGGATGGCAGGGATGAACACCGGGGAGCTGTTTTTT.